The 14 T cell receptor beta chains below all came from one sample that was sequenced in a study of blood T cell repertoires in COVID-19. Clones were sequenced by immunoSEQ multiplex PCR, and TCRdb holds only the in-frame ones, with some missing. The sample yields around 300,000 clones, around 82% seen once. Sample: peripheral blood. These receptors all come from a man between 25 and 39 years old with active or convalescent COVID-19.

The chain has TRBV27 and TRBJ2-7; 8 nucleotides agree with TRBD1. Looked up from germline, CDR1 is MNHEY and CDR2 is SMNVEV (reference sequence). There are 14 residues in the CDR3. J lost 5 bases, V lost 8 bases, and 11 bases had no gene match. CDR3 DNA: TGTGCCAGCGGGCCTGCAGGGGGCTACAACGAGCAGTACTTC. Encoded protein: CASGPAGGYNEQYF.

In its sample, this clone was seen a few times. This chain links TRBV7-2 with TRBJ2-3; perhaps TRBD2 as D (5 bases). CDR1 is SGHTA, CDR2 FQGNSA, per germline. The CDR3 spans 15 residues. V was shortened by 5 bases and J by 1 base, with 13 bases between the two germline ends. Written as DNA, the CDR3 is TGTGCCAGCAGCCGCGCTAGCACCCGCACAGATACGCAGTATTTT. Translated, it gives CASSRASTRTDTQYF. The full variable domain, rest sourced from reference TRBV7-2 and TRBJ2-3, is GAGVSQSPSNKVTEKGKDVELRCDPISGHTALYWYRQSLGQGLEFLIYFQGNSAPDKSGLPSDRFSAERTGGSVSTLTIQRTQQEDSAVYLCASSRASTRTDTQYFGPGTRLTVL.

The chain carries TRBV30 and TRBJ1-5; the D gene is possibly TRBD1 (5 bases). CDR3 length equals 13 residues. The V end lost 2 bases, the J end lost 7 bases, and 12 bases lay between the germline ends. The germline gives CDR1 GTSNPN, CDR2 SVGIG (reference sequence). The DNA of the CDR3 is TGTGCCTGGAGTTCAGGGAATCGGCAGCCCCAGCATTTT. Translation gives CAWSSGNRQPQHF.

V and J are TRBV7-2 and TRBJ2-7; possibly TRBD1 for D (5 bases). The CDR3 spans 15 residues. The ends were cut back, 7 bases at V and 0 bases at J, with 16 bases in the middle. CDR1 is SGHTA, CDR2 FQGNSA, per germline. The CDR3 spells CASTERGLSSYEQYF. The CDR3 bases are TGTGCCAGCACCGAAAGGGGCCTAAGCTCCTACGAGCAGTACTTC.

This clone showed up just once. The chain combines TRBV6-4 with TRBJ2-1; TRBD2 aligns across 9 bases. V trimming: 0 bases; J trimming: 8 bases; junction bases outside the gene matches: 17. Germline assignment: CDR1 MRHNA and CDR2 SNTAGT. The CDR3 has 19 residues. The CDR3 nucleotides read TGTGCCAGCAGTGACTCGATGAGGGCTAGCGGGACCTCTCAAGATGAGCAGTTCTTC. Amino acid sequence: CASSDSMRASGTSQDEQFF.

The chain couples TRBV6-6 to TRBJ1-5; 7 bases agree with TRBD1. V was pared by 8 bases and J by 2 bases, with 6 bases of the junction left unmatched. The CDR3 is 14 residues long. Germline V CDR1 and CDR2: MNHNY, SVGAGI (reference sequence). The CDR3 sequence: CASLLGQGNQPQHF. The CDR3 DNA follows: TGTGCCAGCCTTCTCGGACAGGGCAATCAGCCCCAGCATTTT.

The gene calls are TRBV5-1 and TRBJ1-4; the D is unclear. CDR1 and CDR2 (germline): SGHRS, YFSETQ. Trimming removed 2 bases from V and 7 bases from J, with 15 bases in between. The CDR3 totals 15 residues. CDR3 coding DNA: TGCGCCAGCAGCTTTATATCAGGACTGACTGAAAAACTGTTTTTT. Translated: CASSFISGLTEKLFF.

The chain joins TRBV7-9 to TRBJ2-1; tentatively, D is TRBD1 (6 bases). The CDR3 is 11 residues long. Trimming pared 10 bases from V and 8 bases from J, leaving 12 bases between. The V gene's germline CDR1 is SEHNR and CDR2 FQNEAQ (reference sequence). The CDR3 sequence: CATSTGYEQFF. In DNA, the CDR3 is TGTGCCACCTCGACAGGATATGAGCAGTTCTTC. The full variable domain, completed using reference TRBV7-9 and TRBJ2-1, is DTGVSQNPRHKITKRGQNVTFRCDPISEHNRLYWYRQTLGQGPEFLTYFQNEAQLEKSRLLSDRFSAERPKGSFSTLEIQRTEQGDSAMYLCATSTGYEQFFGPGTRLTVL.

V is TRBV15 and J is TRBJ2-5; D possibly corresponds to TRBD1 (5 bases). The V and J ends lost 6 bases and 5 bases respectively, with 10 bases between them. Germline V CDR1 and CDR2: LNHNV, YYDKDF (reference sequence). The CDR3 has 12 amino acids. CDR3 in amino acids: CATRGLGETQYF. The CDR3 DNA is TGTGCCACCAGGGGGCTCGGGGAGACCCAGTACTTC.

The V call is TRBV5-1, the J call TRBJ2-1; TRBD2 might be the D (5 bases). The CDR3 length is 13 residues. Trimming cost V 0 bases and J 9 bases, with 10 bases left between them. From germline, CDR1 is SGHRS and CDR2 YFSETQ. Here the CDR3 DNA reads TGCGCCAGCAGCTTGGGTAGCGCGGGTGAGCAGTTCTTC. This gives the protein CASSLGSAGEQFF.

The genes are TRBV3-1 (or the pseudogene TRBV3-2) and TRBJ1-1; D gene ambiguous. The germline V gene encodes CDR1 LGHDT and CDR2 YNNKEL (reference sequence). V was clipped by 1 base and J by 3 bases, with 12 bases between them. The CDR3 totals 15 residues. The CDR3 reads CASSQAPGSDTEAFF. In DNA form, the CDR3 reads TGTGCCAGCAGCCAAGCCCCCGGGAGCGACACTGAAGCTTTCTTT.

The CDR3 DNA is TGTGCCAGCAGCTTAGCCGGGACTAGTGATGAGACCCAGTACTTC. Translating it yields CASSLAGTSDETQYF. V usage is TRBV7-9 and J usage is TRBJ2-5; TRBD2 agrees at 8 bases. The germline V gene encodes CDR1 SEHNR and CDR2 FQNEAQ (reference sequence). This CDR3 has 15 amino acids. V dropped 0 bases and J dropped 5; count of bases not matched to a gene: 5.

This clone was detected only once. The J gene is TRBJ2-7, the V gene TRBV5-1; D unresolved. The CDR3 runs 16 residues. The V end lost 4 bases, the J end lost 2 bases, and 19 bases lay between the germline ends. Germline values: CDR1 SGHRS, CDR2 YFSETQ. CDR3 region: CASSTVRSQRTYEQYF. The CDR3 bases are TGCGCCAGCAGCACCGTTCGTAGTCAGCGCACCTACGAGCAGTACTTC.

This chain joins TRBV4-2 and TRBJ2-2; the D is unclear. Germline V CDR1 and CDR2: LGHNA, YNFKEQ. V lost 1 base, J lost 8 bases, and 5 bases lay in between. The CDR3 has 12 amino acids. CDR3 in amino acids: CASSQVEGELFF. Here the CDR3 DNA reads TGTGCCAGCAGCCAAGTTGAGGGGGAGCTGTTTTTT.